Following are 24 T cell receptor beta chains from one sample sequenced in a study of beta chain features in type 1 diabetes. Expressed TCRB transcripts were sequenced because the entire RNA isolate underwent reverse transcription. Profiling relied on immunoSEQ multiplex PCR, and the TCRdb table lists in-frame clones only, not all of them. The data contain some 330,000 clones, around 10% of them singletons. Sequences were obtained from naive CD4+ T cells from blood. These TCRs come from a woman in her thirties in good health.

The chain combines TRBV18 with TRBJ2-5; weak D call: TRBD2 (5 bases). The CDR3 covers 15 residues. Trimming left V 3 bases short and J 2 bases short, with 13 bases between. Germline CDR1 reads KGHSH; CDR2 reads LQKENI. The CDR3: CASSPSRANQETQYF. The CDR3 DNA reads as TGTGCCAGCTCACCTTCGCGGGCTAATCAAGAGACCCAGTACTTC.

The chain joins TRBV6-5 to TRBJ2-7; 8 nucleotides match TRBD1. CDR1 is MNHEY and CDR2 is SVGAGI in the germline V gene. The V and J ends lost 4 bases and 0 bases, in that order; junction bases with no gene match: 5. The CDR3 length is 15 residues. The chain's CDR3 is CASSLRQGISYEQYF. The CDR3 nucleotides read TGTGCCAGCAGTTTGAGACAGGGGATCTCCTACGAGCAGTACTTC.

Notes on this clone: Other DNA sequences from this sample encode an identical CDR3 as well. The chain recombines TRBV28 with TRBJ2-7; D uncertain. CDR1 and CDR2 (germline): MDHEN, SYDVKM. CDR3 length equals 11 residues. Trimming pared 6 bases from V and 3 bases from J, leaving 6 bases between. The chain's CDR3 is CASSSRYEQYF. The CDR3 DNA follows: TGTGCCAGCAGCTCTCGCTACGAGCAGTACTTC.

This clone was observed a few times. The V and J genes are TRBV29-1 and TRBJ1-5, with D possibly matching TRBD1 (6 bases). CDR3 size: 12 residues. Trimming pared 4 bases from V and 3 bases from J, leaving 7 bases between. Germline V lookup: CDR1 SQVTM, CDR2 ANQGSEA. CDR3 nucleotides: TGCAGCGTTGGGGGGCCCAATCAGCCCCAGCATTTT. Its translation is CSVGGPNQPQHF.

CDR3: CASSLTGRGSGANVLTF. As DNA, the CDR3 is TGTGCCAGCAGCTTAACTGGGAGAGGCTCTGGGGCCAACGTCCTGACTTTC. The chain couples TRBV7-9 to TRBJ2-6; D is perhaps TRBD2 (5 bases). In germline, CDR1 is SEHNR, CDR2 FQNEAQ (reference sequence). Trimming left V 2 bases short and J 0 bases short, with 11 bases between. CDR3 length equals 17 residues.

This clone was seen a handful of times. The chain has TRBV5-1 and TRBJ2-7; 8 bases align to TRBD1. Trimming at V came to 4 bases and at J to 1 base, leaving 7 bases not matched to a gene. This CDR3 contains 15 residues. Germline CDR1 reads SGHRS; CDR2 reads YFSETQ. Written as DNA, the CDR3 is TGCGCCAGCAGCCCCGGACAGGGCCTATCCTACGAGCAGTACTTC. Its protein is CASSPGQGLSYEQYF.

This clone was counted only a few times. The chain has TRBV30 and TRBJ2-5; D perhaps matches TRBD2 (5 bases). This CDR3 has 13 amino acids. Germline assignment: CDR1 GTSNPN and CDR2 SVGIG (reference sequence). Trimming left V 5 bases short and J 3 bases short, with 13 bases between. CDR3 bases: TGTGCCTGGTGGCGGGCGGGTAAAGAGACCCAGTACTTC. Its protein is CAWWRAGKETQYF.

This clone appeared a few times. The rearrangement joins TRBV10-3 to TRBJ2-3, with TRBD2 matching over 12 bases. Losses at the gene ends were 4 bases for V and 4 bases for J; bases not matched to a gene: 3. The CDR3 is 15 amino acids. Germline V gene lookup returns CDR1 ENHRY and CDR2 SYGVKD. CDR3 in DNA: TGTGCCATCAGTGTTCTAGCGGGAGGGTCAGATACGCAGTATTTT. It specifies CAISVLAGGSDTQYF.

V usage is TRBV18 and J usage is TRBJ2-7; D gene unclear. Per germline, CDR1 KGHSH and CDR2 LQKENI. The CDR3 has 14 residues. V was trimmed by 1 base and J by 6 bases, leaving 13 bases between them. The CDR3 reads CASSPRGTIGEQYF. In DNA form, the CDR3 reads TGTGCCAGCTCACCACGCGGTACGATAGGCGAGCAGTACTTC.

J is TRBJ2-7 and V is TRBV29-1; 14 bases map to TRBD2. Germline V gene data show CDR1 as SQVTM and CDR2 as ANQGSEA. This CDR3 is 14 amino acids long. J lost 6 bases, V lost 7 bases, and 8 bases had no gene match. In nucleotides, the CDR3 is TGCAGCGCCTCCGGGACTAGCGGGAGTGGCGAGCAGTACTTC. Translation: CSASGTSGSGEQYF.

The rearrangement links TRBV5-5 to TRBJ2-7; TRBD1 matches 8 bases. The CDR3 is 13 residues long. The germline V gene encodes CDR1 SGHKS and CDR2 YYEKEE (reference sequence). Trimming took 4 bases from V and 6 from J; bases not matched to a gene: 6. CDR3 DNA: TGTGCCAGCAGCCCCATGGACAGGGTCGAGCAGTACTTC. Translation: CASSPMDRVEQYF.

The chain combines TRBV5-1 with TRBJ1-5, with D possibly being TRBD1 (5 bases). Germline V gene data show CDR1 as SGHRS and CDR2 as YFSETQ. Trimming pared 4 bases from V and 0 bases from J, leaving 17 bases between. The CDR3 is 17 amino acids. The CDR3 sequence is CASSPFRTGFSNQPQHF. CDR3 coding DNA: TGCGCCAGCAGCCCTTTTCGCACAGGATTTAGCAATCAGCCCCAGCATTTT. Full variable domain (outside the CDR3, taken from reference TRBV5-1 and TRBJ1-5): KAGVTQTPRYLIKTRGQQVTLSCSPISGHRSVSWYQQTPGQGLQFLFEYFSETQRNKGNFPGRFSGRQFSNSRSEMNVSTLELGDSALYLCASSPFRTGFSNQPQHFGDGTRLSIL.

The table lists this clone with a few counts. V is TRBV4-2 and J is TRBJ2-3; D is possibly TRBD1 (5 bases). This CDR3 has 17 amino acids. CDR1 LGHNA and CDR2 YNFKEQ come from the germline V gene. Between the trimmed V and J ends, which lost 2 bases and 4 bases, there was a span of 19 bases. CDR3 nucleotides: TGTGCCAGCAGCCAAAGACCGGATCGTCAGGGTGCAGATACGCAGTATTTT. Protein sequence: CASSQRPDRQGADTQYF.

The gene calls are TRBV6-5 and TRBJ2-7, with TRBD2 matching over 9 bases. Germline assignment: CDR1 MNHEY and CDR2 SVGAGI. The CDR3 spans 14 residues. Trimming took 2 bases from V and 3 from J; bases not matched to a gene: 2. CDR3 coding DNA: TGTGCCAGCAGTTACGGCGGGGGGGACTACGAGCAGTACTTC. Translating gives CASSYGGGDYEQYF.

The table lists this clone with a few counts. The chain carries TRBV6-5 and TRBJ2-1, with 7 bases aligning to TRBD1. The CDR3 consists of 13 residues. V lost 6 bases, J lost 10 bases, and 9 bases stayed unmatched. Germline V lookup: CDR1 MNHEY, CDR2 SVGAGI. CDR3 in amino acids: CASRTRTGEEQFF. The CDR3 DNA sequence: TGTGCCAGCAGGACCCGGACAGGCGAGGAGCAGTTCTTC.

The sample holds a few counts of this clone. V gene TRBV25-1 combines with J gene TRBJ2-1, with 9 bases matching TRBD2. The length of the CDR3 is 17 residues. Looked up from germline, CDR1 is MGHDK and CDR2 is SYGVNS. V dropped 5 bases and J dropped 2; count of bases not matched to a gene: 10. In DNA, the CDR3 is TGTGCCAGCAGTCCGAGGAAGCGGGAGGTACCCTACAATGAGCAGTTCTTC. Amino acids: CASSPRKREVPYNEQFF.

This clone was observed a handful of times. The chain has TRBV30 and TRBJ2-1, with D unresolved. Germline CDR1 GTSNPN, CDR2 SVGIG (reference sequence). The CDR3 length is 11 residues. With 5 bases removed from V and 6 bases from J, the gap between germline ends came to 8 bases. The CDR3 loop reads CAWLQFNEQFF. CDR3 nucleotide sequence: TGTGCCTGGCTACAGTTCAATGAGCAGTTCTTC.

The chain employs TRBV28 and TRBJ2-5; TRBD2 might be the D (5 bases). The CDR3 sequence is 14 residues long. Germline-derived CDR1 and CDR2 are MDHEN and SYDVKM. With 5 bases removed from V and 2 bases from J, the gap between germline ends came to 12 bases. DNA of the CDR3: TGTGCCAGCAGTCTAGCACCAACACAAGAGACCCAGTACTTC. Translated: CASSLAPTQETQYF.

The chain has TRBV29-1 and TRBJ2-7; the D gene is possibly TRBD1 (5 bases). The CDR3 covers 14 residues. The V gene lost 1 base and the J gene lost 2 bases, with 12 bases spanning the gap. Germline V gives CDR1 SQVTM, CDR2 ANQGSEA. The CDR3 loop reads CSVEGQGPPYEQYF. The CDR3 region has the DNA TGCAGCGTTGAAGGGCAGGGCCCACCCTACGAGCAGTACTTC.

This clone showed up just a few times. CDR3 loop: CASTGAGGGNEQFF. In DNA, the CDR3 is TGTGCCAGCACTGGGGCGGGAGGGGGGAATGAGCAGTTCTTC. The chain couples TRBV6-5 to TRBJ2-1; 9 bases map to TRBD2. Germline lookup yields CDR1 MNHEY and CDR2 SVGAGI. This CDR3 is built from 14 residues. With V trimmed by 7 bases and J by 7 bases, 8 bases remained unmatched.

This clone occurred a few times. J is TRBJ2-3 and V is TRBV5-1, with D maybe TRBD1 (7 bases). CDR3 length: 14 residues. Per the germline V gene, CDR1 is SGHRS and CDR2 is YFSETQ. Trimming pared 4 bases from V and 0 bases from J, leaving 9 bases between. CDR3 nucleotide sequence: TGCGCCAGCAGCCAGGGGGGTAGCACAGATACGCAGTATTTT. Translation gives CASSQGGSTDTQYF. The whole variable domain, remainder taken from reference TRBV5-1 and TRBJ2-3, is KAGVTQTPRYLIKTRGQQVTLSCSPISGHRSVSWYQQTPGQGLQFLFEYFSETQRNKGNFPGRFSGRQFSNSRSEMNVSTLELGDSALYLCASSQGGSTDTQYFGPGTRLTVL.

J is TRBJ2-6 and V is TRBV7-2; TRBD2 might be the D (6 bases). V was clipped by 4 bases and J by 2 bases, with 9 bases between them. Germline lookup yields CDR1 SGHTA and CDR2 FQGNSA. This CDR3 region has 15 residues. In DNA, the CDR3 is TGTGCCAGCAGCTACCGCGGGACTGGGGCCAACGTCCTGACTTTC. Its protein is CASSYRGTGANVLTF.

This clone has only a few counts. The CDR3 protein is CASSLVGGRAWETQYF. The CDR3 region has the DNA TGTGCCAGCAGCTTAGTTGGCGGGAGGGCCTGGGAGACCCAGTACTTC. The chain recombines TRBV7-2 with TRBJ2-5; 9 bases agree with TRBD2. The CDR3 loop spans 16 amino acids. CDR1 and CDR2 from the germline V gene are SGHTA and FQGNSA. V lost 1 base, J lost 5 bases, and 8 bases stayed unmatched.

This chain connects TRBV4-3 to TRBJ1-3; no clear D gene. Germline assignment: CDR1 LGHNA and CDR2 YSLEER. V shed 0 bases and J shed 3 bases, with 6 bases lying between them. This CDR3 has 14 amino acids. CDR3 region: CASSQDAGGNTIYF. The CDR3 bases are TGCGCCAGCAGCCAAGATGCCGGTGGAAACACCATATATTTT.